The clone carrying this T cell receptor (beta chain) was observed a handful of times. The antigen is not known. Other DNA sequences in the same sample also yield this CDR3. Time point defined: blood 2 weeks post-SBRT. Treatment in this sample: 15 Gy SBRT to primary tumor, nephrectomy 4 weeks later. The record originates from a study of radiation and T cells in renal cell carcinoma. Produced via immunoSEQ multiplex PCR; TCRdb's table is partial and in-frame only. Among 100,000 to 150,000 clones listed, around 90% were seen once. The CDR3 covers 11 residues. In germline, CDR1 is SNHLY, CDR2 FYNNEI. V lost 6 bases to trimming and J lost 6 bases; unmatched junction nucleotides: 0. Study outcomes and limitations: In blood, top tumor clones expanded by 2 weeks, shrinking by 4. Pretreatment tumor biopsies were lacking, so baseline clonotypes are unknown.

Here the sequenced sample was blood, taken from a patient whose treatment included radiotherapy and nephrectomy. The source is a woman between 65 and 79 years old with renal cell carcinoma. The chain joins TRBV2 to TRBJ1-2; TRBD1 matches 8 bases. The CDR3 DNA reads TGTGCCAGCAGACAGGGGGATGGCTACACCTTC. Translating gives CASRQGDGYTF.